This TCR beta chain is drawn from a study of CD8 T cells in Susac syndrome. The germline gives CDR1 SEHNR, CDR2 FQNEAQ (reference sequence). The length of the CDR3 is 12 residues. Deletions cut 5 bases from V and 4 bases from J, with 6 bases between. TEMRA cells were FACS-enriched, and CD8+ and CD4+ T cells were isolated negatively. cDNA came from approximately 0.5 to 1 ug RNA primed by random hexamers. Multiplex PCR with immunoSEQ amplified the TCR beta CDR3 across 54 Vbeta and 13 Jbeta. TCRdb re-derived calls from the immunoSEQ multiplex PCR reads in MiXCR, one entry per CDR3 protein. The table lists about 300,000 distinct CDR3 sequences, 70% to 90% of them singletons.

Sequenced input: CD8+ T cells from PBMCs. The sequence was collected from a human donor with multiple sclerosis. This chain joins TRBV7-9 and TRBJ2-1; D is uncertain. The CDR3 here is CASSEEYNEQFF. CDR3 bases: TGTGCCAGCAGCGAAGAATACAATGAGCAGTTCTTC.